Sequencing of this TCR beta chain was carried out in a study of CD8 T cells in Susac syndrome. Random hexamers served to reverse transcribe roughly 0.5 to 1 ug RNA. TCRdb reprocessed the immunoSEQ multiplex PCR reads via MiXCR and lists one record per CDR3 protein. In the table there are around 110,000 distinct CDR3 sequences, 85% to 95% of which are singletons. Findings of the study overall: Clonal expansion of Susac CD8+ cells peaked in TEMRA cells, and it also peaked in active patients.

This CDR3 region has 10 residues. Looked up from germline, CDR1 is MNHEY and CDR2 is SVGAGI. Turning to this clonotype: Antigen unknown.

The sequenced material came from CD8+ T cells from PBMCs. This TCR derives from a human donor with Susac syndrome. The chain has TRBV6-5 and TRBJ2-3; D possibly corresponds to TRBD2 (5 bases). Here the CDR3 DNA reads TGTCGAGAGGAAACTAGAGCGCAGTATTTT. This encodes CREETRAQYF.